Below, 2 T cell receptor beta chains from the same sample are listed, as sequenced in a study of T cells in localized non-small cell lung cancer. Only in-frame clones appear in the TCRdb table, and some are missing; sequencing was by immunoSEQ multiplex PCR. The sample holds 8,500 to 13,000 clones, around 83% seen once. The material sequenced was peripheral blood, taken before any cancer treatment. The receptor set was obtained from a male donor aged 60 or over with stage III lung adenocarcinoma.

V is TRBV7-2 and J is TRBJ1-2; TRBD1 aligns across 7 bases. From germline, CDR1 is SGHTA and CDR2 FQGNSA. V lost 5 bases to trimming and J lost 5 bases; unmatched junction nucleotides: 8. This CDR3 has 14 residues. The CDR3 here is CASSLTGEGYGYTF. CDR3 nucleotide sequence: TGTGCCAGCAGCCTAACAGGGGAAGGATATGGCTACACCTTC.

In its sample, this clone was seen once. This rearrangement joins TRBV11-2 to TRBJ1-6; D is uncertain. The CDR3 is made up of 12 amino acids. The germline gives CDR1 SGHAT, CDR2 FQNNGV. Trimming pared 0 bases from V and 14 bases from J, leaving 8 bases between. The CDR3 DNA follows: TGTGCCAGCAGCTTAGATCGGGGAACCCTCCACTTT. As protein: CASSLDRGTLHF.